Included here is one T cell receptor (beta chain) sequence, with context. CDR1 and CDR2 (germline): LGHNA, YNFKEQ. The CDR3 extends over 13 amino acids. Trimming stripped 11 bases from V and 1 base from J, with 14 bases between. This table comes from immunoSEQ multiplex PCR, and its TCRdb copy is limited to in-frame clones, with some not included. The sample has around 62,000 clones, around 93% seen once. This sample was included in a study of T cell changes during pregnancy in multiple sclerosis. The rearrangement links TRBV4-2 to TRBJ1-1; D gene unclear. Sequenced material: CD8+ T cells from peripheral blood mononuclear cells, taken in the second trimester of pregnancy. This clonotype was obtained from a female donor with multiple sclerosis, enrolled in a pregnancy study. The CDR3 sequence: CASFPPGNTEAFF. CDR3 DNA sequence: TGTGCCTCTTTTCCCCCAGGGAACACTGAAGCTTTCTTT.